This T cell receptor beta chain derives from a study of T cells of healthy individuals. One entry per CDR3 protein, called by TCRdb with MiXCR from the 5' RACE reads. This sample carries about 96,000 distinct CDR3 sequences, roughly a sixth of them seen once, and the ten largest clones take about 6.2%. The trim removed 4 bases at V and 1 base at J, leaving 5 bases unmatched. There are 16 residues in the CDR3. Germline V lookup: CDR1 MGHRA, CDR2 YSYEKL. V is TRBV4-1 and J is TRBJ2-5; 11 nucleotides match TRBD2. The TCR comes from a human donor in good health. The CDR3 protein is CASSRSSGGTQETQYF. CDR3 sequence (DNA): TGCGCCAGCAGCCGATCTAGCGGGGGGACCCAAGAGACCCAGTACTTC.